What follows are 26 T cell receptor beta chains derived from one specimen sequenced in a study of blood T cell repertoires in COVID-19. Clones were read by immunoSEQ multiplex PCR, and TCRdb kept only the in-frame ones, dropping some. The sample shows about 52,000 clones, about nine tenths of them seen only once. The sample comprised peripheral blood. Source of these receptors: a man of 80 years or more with active or convalescent COVID-19.

This clone was observed a few times. The rearrangement uses TRBV7-2 and TRBJ2-3; D not resolved. CDR1 and CDR2 from the germline V gene are SGHTA and FQGNSA. There are 14 residues in the CDR3. Trimming pared 2 bases from V and 3 bases from J, leaving 9 bases between. The CDR3 DNA follows: TGTGCCAGCAGCTTAAATAGTGGTACAGATACGCAGTATTTT. It specifies CASSLNSGTDTQYF. The variable domain in full, completed from reference TRBV7-2 and TRBJ2-3, reads GAGVSQSPSNKVTEKGKDVELRCDPISGHTALYWYRQSLGQGLEFLIYFQGNSAPDKSGLPSDRFSAERTGGSVSTLTIQRTQQEDSAVYLCASSLNSGTDTQYFGPGTRLTVL.

This clone appeared once. This chain connects TRBV6-2 or TRBV6-3 to TRBJ2-4; 11 nucleotides line up with TRBD2. CDR1 and CDR2 from the germline V gene are MNHEY and SVGEGT. The CDR3 runs 14 residues. The J segment lost 8 bases and the V segment lost 6 bases, leaving 6 bases of the junction unmatched. As DNA, the CDR3 is TGTGCCAGCAGCTTGACTAGCGGGGTTGACATTCAGTACTTC. This encodes CASSLTSGVDIQYF.

The chain employs TRBV5-1 and TRBJ1-1, with TRBD1 matching 7 bases. Per the germline V gene, CDR1 is SGHRS and CDR2 is YFSETQ. V shed 3 bases, J shed 4 bases, and the junction held 3 bases outside the gene matches. This CDR3 contains 13 residues. CDR3 region: CASSSGGGTEAFF. In DNA, the CDR3 is TGCGCCAGCAGCTCAGGGGGAGGCACTGAAGCTTTCTTT.

The chain combines TRBV5-8 with TRBJ2-3; weak D call: TRBD1 (5 bases). This CDR3 has 15 residues. V gave up 5 bases and J gave up 4 bases, with 17 bases separating them. CDR1 and CDR2 (germline): SGHTS, YDEGEE. CDR3 coding DNA: TGTGCCAGCAGTATCGGGCAGGGTGAAGCAGATACGCAGTATTTT. Its translation is CASSIGQGEADTQYF.

V and J are TRBV5-4 and TRBJ2-7, with 9 bases aligning to TRBD1. Germline CDR1 and CDR2: SGHNT and YYREEE (reference sequence). This CDR3 has 16 residues. The V segment lost 4 bases and the J segment 5 bases; nucleotides outside the gene matches: 13. In nucleotides, the CDR3 is TGTGCCAGCAGCCCAGGGGACAGGGAGGTACCCGACGAGCAGTACTTC. It codes for CASSPGDREVPDEQYF.

The chain employs TRBV14 and TRBJ1-1, with D perhaps TRBD1 (6 bases). Germline loops: CDR1 SGHDN, CDR2 FVKESK. This CDR3 spans 16 amino acids. The V gene lost 3 bases and the J gene lost 0 bases, with 14 bases spanning the gap. CDR3 sequence (DNA): TGTGCCAGCAGCCAGCTAAGGGGGTGGCTGAACACTGAAGCTTTCTTT. The encoded protein is CASSQLRGWLNTEAFF.

The chain recombines TRBV30 with TRBJ1-5; no definite D call. This CDR3 is 15 amino acids long. Between the trimmed V and J ends, which lost 0 bases and 1 base, there was a span of 10 bases. Germline values: CDR1 GTSNPN, CDR2 SVGIG (reference sequence). The CDR3 here is CAWSVHGSSNQPQHF. The CDR3 DNA reads TGTGCCTGGAGTGTACACGGGTCAAGCAATCAGCCCCAGCATTTT. The whole variable domain, remainder taken from reference TRBV30 and TRBJ1-5, is SQTIHQWPATLVQPVGSPLSLECTVEGTSNPNLYWYRQAAGRGLQLLFYSVGIGQISSEVPQNLSASRPQDRQFILSSKKLLLSDSGFYLCAWSVHGSSNQPQHFGDGTRLSIL.

The chain carries TRBV11-3 and TRBJ2-3; 7 bases are a match to TRBD2. This CDR3 spans 14 amino acids. Germline V gene data show CDR1 as SGHNT and CDR2 as YENEEA. The junction had 1 base not matched to a gene; V was cut back by 1 base and J by 3 bases. The CDR3 nucleotides are TGTGCCAGCAGCTTAGGCGGGAGAACAGATACGCAGTATTTT. It translates to CASSLGGRTDTQYF.

There are a few counts of this clone. As DNA, the CDR3 is TGTGCCACCCGACCTCCGGGGGATCAGCCCCAGCATTTT. Amino acids: CATRPPGDQPQHF. The chain uses TRBV7-2 and TRBJ1-5; perhaps TRBD1 as D (5 bases). V gave up 10 bases and J gave up 5 bases, with 15 bases separating them. Per the germline V gene, CDR1 is SGHTA and CDR2 is FQGNSA. The CDR3 totals 13 residues.

The CDR3 sequence is CAWSQNRQYNEQFF. The CDR3 DNA reads TGTGCCTGGAGTCAGAATAGACAGTACAATGAGCAGTTCTTC. The chain carries TRBV30 and TRBJ2-1, with D possibly matching TRBD1 (5 bases). This CDR3 contains 14 residues. Between the trimmed V and J ends, which lost 2 bases and 4 bases, there was a span of 12 bases. Germline V gene sequence: CDR1 GTSNPN, CDR2 SVGIG (reference sequence). Full variable domain (outside the CDR3, taken from reference TRBV30 and TRBJ2-1): SQTIHQWPATLVQPVGSPLSLECTVEGTSNPNLYWYRQAAGRGLQLLFYSVGIGQISSEVPQNLSASRPQDRQFILSSKKLLLSDSGFYLCAWSQNRQYNEQFFGPGTRLTVL.

This clone has only one observation. The V call is TRBV5-5, the J call TRBJ1-1, with TRBD1 matching 9 bases. CDR3 length: 14 residues. Per the germline V gene, CDR1 is SGHKS and CDR2 is YYEKEE (reference sequence). The junction had 5 bases not matched to a gene; V was cut back by 4 bases and J by 4 bases. The CDR3 DNA sequence: TGTGCCAGCAGCCCACAGGGGGCGGGCACTGAAGCTTTCTTT. Translation: CASSPQGAGTEAFF.

The rearrangement links TRBV7-9 to TRBJ2-7; 10 bases are a match to TRBD2. The V gene's germline CDR1 is SEHNR and CDR2 FQNEAQ (reference sequence). CDR3 length equals 15 residues. Trimming removed 5 bases from V and 4 bases from J; junction bases left unmatched: 8. CDR3 DNA: TGTGCCAGCAGCCTTCAAACTAGCGGGGTTTACGAGCAGTACTTC. Translation gives CASSLQTSGVYEQYF.

The CDR3 coding sequence is TGTGCCAGCAGCTTAGAAGGAGGGGACACCGGGGAGCTGTTTTTT. Translating gives CASSLEGGDTGELFF. The chain uses TRBV7-7 and TRBJ2-2; D may be TRBD2 (6 bases). The V end lost 1 base, the J end lost 3 bases, and 9 bases lay between the germline ends. This CDR3 has 15 amino acids. CDR1 is SSHAT, CDR2 FNYEAQ, per germline (reference sequence).

This chain links TRBV3-1 (or the pseudogene TRBV3-2) with TRBJ2-3; possible D gene TRBD2, 5 bases. CDR3 size: 17 residues. Germline-derived CDR1 and CDR2 are LGHDT and YNNKEL (reference sequence). Trimming shortened V by 0 bases and J by 4 bases, and 17 bases separated the two germline ends. As DNA, the CDR3 is TGTGCCAGCAGCCAAGAGCCTAGCTCAAGAGCCCCAGATACGCAGTATTTT. Translated: CASSQEPSSRAPDTQYF.

This chain connects TRBV7-3 to TRBJ2-5; 11 bases are a match to TRBD2. Trimming removed 5 bases from V and 3 bases from J; junction bases left unmatched: 8. CDR1 is SGHTA and CDR2 is FQGTGA in the germline V gene. The CDR3 is 16 residues long. DNA of the CDR3: TGTGCCAGCAGCGCTACTAGCGGGGGACTTGAAGAGACCCAGTACTTC. Translating it yields CASSATSGGLEETQYF.

This chain uses TRBV9 with TRBJ1-5; no firm D call. The CDR3 is 14 residues long. Germline V gene sequence: CDR1 SGDLS, CDR2 YYNGEE. Trimming took 0 bases from V and 3 from J, leaving 7 bases between them. The CDR3 protein is CASSVDSFNQPQHF. The CDR3 nucleotides are TGTGCCAGCAGCGTAGACAGCTTCAATCAGCCCCAGCATTTT.

The chain recombines TRBV18 with TRBJ2-5; possibly TRBD1 for D (6 bases). The germline CDR1 and CDR2 sequences are KGHSH and LQKENI. Between the trimmed V and J ends, which lost 3 bases and 4 bases, there was a span of 18 bases. The CDR3 runs to 16 residues. CDR3 residues: CASSPGPRQALETQYF. As DNA, the CDR3 is TGTGCCAGCTCACCGGGGCCGAGACAGGCATTAGAGACCCAGTACTTC.

The rearrangement joins TRBV10-1 to TRBJ2-3; no definite D call. The germline gives CDR1 WNHNN, CDR2 SYGVQD (reference sequence). The CDR3 runs 12 residues. V lost 5 bases and J lost 5, with 8 bases in between. In DNA, the CDR3 is TGCGCCAGCAGTCGCGACTTAGATACGCAGTATTTT. Translated, it gives CASSRDLDTQYF.

The gene calls are TRBV20-1 and TRBJ2-3; TRBD1 aligns across 9 bases. This CDR3 contains 15 residues. Germline V gene data show CDR1 as DFQATT and CDR2 as SNEGSKA (reference sequence). V gave up 3 bases and J gave up 1 base; unmatched junction bases: 5. The CDR3 DNA reads TGCAGTGCTAGTGACCGGGACAGGGGCACAGATACGCAGTATTTT. This encodes CSASDRDRGTDTQYF.

The chain has TRBV24-1 and TRBJ1-4; 8 positions match TRBD1. V shed 3 bases and J 7 bases; nucleotides not matched to a gene: 9. The CDR3 length is 16 residues. Germline CDR1 reads KGHDR; CDR2 reads SFDVKD. The CDR3 loop reads CATSDPGQGFGEKLFF. As DNA, the CDR3 is TGTGCCACCAGTGATCCCGGACAGGGATTTGGTGAAAAACTGTTTTTT.

This sequence joins TRBV5-5 and TRBJ1-5; D call uncertain. This CDR3 is 16 amino acids long. Germline V gene lookup returns CDR1 SGHKS and CDR2 YYEKEE (reference sequence). V shed 1 base and J shed 1 base, with 12 bases lying between them. For the CDR3, the DNA is TGTGCCAGCAGCTTGCAACCTGACATAAGCAATCAGCCCCAGCATTTT. Translated, it gives CASSLQPDISNQPQHF.

V and J are TRBV30 and TRBJ2-2, with D unresolved. This CDR3 is built from 14 residues. CDR1 is GTSNPN and CDR2 is SVGIG in the germline V gene (reference sequence). V gave up 3 bases and J gave up 1 base, with 9 bases separating them. For the CDR3, the DNA is TGTGCCTGGAGGGCCCCATGGAACACCGGGGAGCTGTTTTTT. Amino acid sequence: CAWRAPWNTGELFF.

The V gene is TRBV5-4, the J gene TRBJ2-5; D not certain. The CDR3 is 15 residues long. CDR1 and CDR2 (germline): SGHNT, YYREEE (reference sequence). V lost 0 bases, J lost 0 bases, and 9 bases lay in between. The CDR3: CASSLALMDQETQYF. The CDR3 DNA reads TGTGCCAGCAGCTTGGCACTTATGGACCAAGAGACCCAGTACTTC.

This chain connects TRBV27 to TRBJ2-7; no definite D call. The V and J ends lost 2 bases and 2 bases respectively, with 10 bases between them. Per germline, CDR1 MNHEY and CDR2 SMNVEV (reference sequence). The CDR3 covers 14 residues. The CDR3 DNA reads as TGTGCCAGCAGTTTAGCGGTCAGAACCTACGAGCAGTACTTC. Amino acids: CASSLAVRTYEQYF.

This clone was found a few times. CDR3 sequence: CASSVGRTYSPLHF. CDR3 coding DNA: TGTGCCAGCAGCGTAGGTCGCACTTATTCACCCCTCCACTTT. The chain joins TRBV9 to TRBJ1-6, with unresolved D. This CDR3 has 14 residues. Germline V gene sequence: CDR1 SGDLS, CDR2 YYNGEE. Trimming pared 0 bases from V and 8 bases from J, leaving 9 bases between.

This sequence joins TRBV4-3 and TRBJ1-4, with a tentative D call TRBD1 (5 bases). Trimming cost V 2 bases and J 0 bases, with 13 bases left between them. The germline V gene has CDR1 LGHNA and CDR2 YSLEER. This CDR3 region has 17 residues. The CDR3 sequence is CASSQTGGVATNEKLFF. In DNA form, the CDR3 reads TGCGCCAGCAGCCAAACGGGAGGGGTTGCAACTAATGAAAAACTGTTTTTT.